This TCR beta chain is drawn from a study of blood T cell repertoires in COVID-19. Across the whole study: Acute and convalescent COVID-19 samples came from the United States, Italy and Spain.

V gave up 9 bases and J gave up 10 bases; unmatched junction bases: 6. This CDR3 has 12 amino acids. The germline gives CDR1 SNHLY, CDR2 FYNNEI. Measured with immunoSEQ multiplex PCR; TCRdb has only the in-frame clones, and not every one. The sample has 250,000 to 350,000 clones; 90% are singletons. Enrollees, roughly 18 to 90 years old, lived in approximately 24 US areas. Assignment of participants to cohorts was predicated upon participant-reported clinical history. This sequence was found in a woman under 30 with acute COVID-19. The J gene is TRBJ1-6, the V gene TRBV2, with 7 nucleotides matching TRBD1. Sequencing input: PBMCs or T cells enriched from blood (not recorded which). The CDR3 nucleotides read TGTGCCAGTACAGGGGAAGGGTCACCCCTCCACTTT. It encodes CASTGEGSPLHF. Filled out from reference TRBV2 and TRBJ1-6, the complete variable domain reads EPEVTQTPSHQVTQMGQEVILRCVPISNHLYFYWYRQILGQKVEFLVSFYNNEISEKSEIFDDQFSVERPDGSNFTLKIRSTKLEDSAMYFCASTGEGSPLHFGNGTRLTVT.